The TCR beta chain described here comes from a study of beta chain features in type 1 diabetes (dated by TCRdb to the late 2010s). Looking at the study overall: No differences in mean age, gender distribution, total cell number or subset yield were found between patients and healthy donors. Regulatory and stem cell-like memory subsets were isolated from only 8 patients and 8 healthy donors, whereas naive and central memory subsets came from all 28 donors. A total of 85 million to 140 million sorted cells were examined across all samples, and a strong correlation was observed between cell number per subset and RNA yield. The study compared the TCRB repertoires of sorted circulating CD4+ T cell subsets in recently diagnosed type 1 diabetes patients with those in matched healthy donors. Beyond this particular receptor, the publication reports: PCR might favor shorter templates, but patient and control samples were amplified and corrected together, so any skew would affect both groups equally. In all four CD4+ subsets, TCRB CDR3 length was moderately but significantly shorter in type 1 diabetes patients. Because cDNA was sequenced instead of genomic DNA, activated cells with high expression could be over-represented, although the groups did not differ in activation or CD3 levels. HLA sub-analyses involved small numbers of individuals, so any influence of HLA type on TCRB rearrangement remained unresolved. Naive, central memory and regulatory TCRB repertoires appeared to be more similar among patients than among healthy donors. At VDJ recombination sites, type 1 diabetes patients had fewer insertions and more deleted nucleotides, which implies abnormalities in thymic rearrangement.

From each donor, a single peripheral blood sample of 100 to 150 mL on average was drawn into heparinised tubes. Using a panel that included CD45RO, CCR7, CD25, CD127, CD95 and CD27, naive, central memory, regulatory and stem cell-like memory CD4+ T cells were sorted on a BD FACSAria II. Every sorted population had a purity above 95%. PBMCs were isolated immediately by Lymphoprep density gradient centrifugation and stained directly without culture. So that batch effects would be minimized, each experiment stained and sorted samples in pairs, pairing one healthy donor with one patient. Trimming costs V 3 bases and J 1 base, and their ends lie 13 bases apart. The germline V gene (reference sequence) supplies CDR1 GTSNPN and CDR2 SVGIG. The CDR3 holds 15 amino acids from the cysteine to the phenylalanine. Only CDR3 DNA remains: 45 bases, in frame from the first base. There are a few counts of this clone. Its antigen is unknown. There are no base qualities to consult, and no much larger clone falls within one base.

All of the isolated RNA was reverse transcribed with the High Capacity cDNA Reverse Transcription Kit, so expressed TCRB transcripts were sequenced. Naive, central memory and regulatory T cell samples underwent deep immunoSEQ sequencing, averaging approximately 3.5 million total reads per sample. After sorted cells were lysed in RLT buffer, RNA was extracted with DNase-treated RNeasy Micro or Mini kits, with the choice depending on cell number. Each cell subset was processed separately to prevent cross-contamination, with patient and healthy donor samples processed together. TCRB sequences were amplified from cDNA with the immunoSEQ multiplex PCR, producing 87-bp fragments spanning the CDR3 region. The amplicons were sequenced using the Illumina HiSeq platform. The authors processed their data as follows. PCR bias was computationally corrected using synthetic template baselines, reads within Hamming distance 2 were collapsed, and singletons that could not be merged were discarded. Reads were aligned against IMGT so that V, D and J genes, CDR3 length and insertions or deletions at six rearrangement sites could be assigned. Clonotype counts were normalized to sorted cell number within each subset before computing true diversity and Gini coefficients with the tcR R package. The overlap coefficient, calculated on TCRB nucleotide sequences, was used to quantify repertoire sharing. Out-of-frame TCRB sequences from naive cells were analyzed to stand in for the pre-selection repertoire. This immuneACCESS table, as held by TCRdb, lists in-frame sequences with V and J called but not all clones. Of the missing ones, under half trace to an unresolved V gene in checked studies; the others have no known cause. V, J and clone size derive from that table, while D and trimming were established from the DNA sequence. The sample table contains hundreds of thousands of clones; only one count was recorded for more than 13% of them. 0.035% to 0.045% of the sample is held by the ten biggest clonotypes.

The rearranged chain carries TRBV30 and TRBJ1-5, and possibly TRBD1, on 6 matching bases. Material: naive CD4+ T cells from blood. This sample's cell subset or site label indicates: true naive CD4+ T cells. The receptor was isolated from a man in his late teens or twenties with type 1 diabetes. The CDR3 region: CAWSQRGVSNQPQHF. The sequenced DNA is TGTGCCTGGAGCCAAAGGGGGGTGAGCAATCAGCCCCAGCATTTT.